This TCR beta chain is drawn from a study of vaccination effects on CD4 cells after COVID-19. V trimming: 2 bases; J trimming: 7 bases; junction bases outside the gene matches: 6. CDR1 and CDR2 (germline): MNHEY, SVGAGI. The CDR3 is 15 residues long. As concerns this clone: Its antigen is not known.

Study observations and caveats: The study had few convalescent patients and no early post-infection timepoints. Pronounced clonal contraction occurred in clones induced by infection and by vaccine late after vaccination.

It was after approximately 10 days of culture that CD4+ T cells were isolated. Every participant took two doses of the BNT162b2 or mRNA-1273 vaccine. Vaccine recipients had no previous SARS-CoV-2 infection; their nucleocapsid antibodies were negative. TCRdb keeps only in-frame clones here, not all; method: immunoSEQ multiplex PCR. This sample has about 47,000 clones, with roughly two thirds found just once. This clonotype was sampled from a human donor who received a COVID-19 vaccine. The chain uses TRBV6-5 and TRBJ2-1; TRBD2 agrees at 9 bases. The sequencing used CD4+ T cells from PBMCs cultured without peptide, collected after COVID-19 vaccination. As DNA, the CDR3 is TGTGCCAGCAGTTACGTGCGGGGGGGCCGAAATGAGCAGTTCTTC. Its translation is CASSYVRGGRNEQFF.